The following is a T cell receptor beta chain sequence with its context. This CDR3 has 16 residues. V was trimmed by 3 bases and J by 5 bases, leaving 20 bases between them. CDR1 is SGHTS and CDR2 is YDEGEE in the germline V gene. Libraries were prepared by immunoSEQ multiplex PCR; TCRdb keeps only in-frame clonotypes and omits some of them. The sample shows some 64,000 clones, 60% to 85% of them seen only once. This sample stems from a study of radiation and T cells in renal cell carcinoma. Stated time point: blood 4 weeks post-SBRT, at nephrectomy. Treatment described: 15 Gy SBRT to primary tumor, nephrectomy 4 weeks later.

V is TRBV5-8 and J is TRBJ1-2; a possible D gene is TRBD1 (6 bases). The TCR was taken from a man in his 60s with renal cell carcinoma. Sequencing used blood, obtained from a patient whose treatment included radiotherapy and nephrectomy. The CDR3: CASSSPHRAHPYGYTF. The CDR3 bases are TGTGCCAGCAGCTCCCCCCACAGGGCCCATCCTTATGGCTACACCTTC.